This entry is about one TCR beta chain. Antigen: not known. Sequencing ends 3 residues short of the CDR3 end; the germline J gene provides the rest. CDR3 length: 17 residues. Germline CDR1 reads MRHNA; CDR2 reads SNTAGT. This entry comes from a study of T cell clonality in common variable immunodeficiency. Study-level findings and limits: In common variable immunodeficiency, TCR beta chains reportedly carried fewer deletions and N-nucleotide insertions. CVID subjects shared fewer TCRbeta clones than healthy controls did.

This table comes from immunoSEQ multiplex PCR, and its TCRdb copy is limited to in-frame clones, with some not included. The sample has some 45,000 clones, none seen only once. Both groups were predominantly of Caucasian heritage. Blood samples were heparinized, 5 to 8 ml per donor. The rearrangement joins TRBV6-4 to TRBJ1-2; D possibly corresponds to TRBD1 (5 bases). The receptor's source is a person between 18 and 75 years old in good health. What was sequenced was peripheral blood mononuclear cells. CDR3 loop: CASSDGTTYGFPYDYTF. CDR3 DNA, as far as it was read: TGTGCCAGCAGTGACGGGACTACCTACGGGTTTCCTTACGAC.